Detailed here is one T cell receptor (beta chain). Its antigen is unknown. Germline V lookup: CDR1 SNHLY, CDR2 FYNNEI. After removal of 8 bases from V and 2 bases from J, the junction contained 6 bases not matched to a gene. This CDR3 is 14 amino acids long. This entry belongs to a study of blood T cells in healthy people across ages. Across the study: About one barcoded beta molecule per two T cells was the capture yield of template switching.

Study-wide results and caveats: Long-lived and aged donors differed, with more naive CD4+ cells and higher diversity in the long-lived.

It was with a sample-barcoded 5' primer and a J-beta primer mix that a second PCR of about 6 to 11 cycles was run. Through a template-switch adaptor with 12 random nucleotides, each cDNA molecule received a tag. TCRdb re-derived calls from the 5' RACE reads in MiXCR, one entry per CDR3 protein. The sample gives roughly 2 million distinct CDR3 sequences, about 50% of which show up once; approximately 2.1% is in the top ten. The origin of this receptor is a woman in her forties in good health. Sequencing was done on a sample of blood. V usage is TRBV2 and J usage is TRBJ2-3; 8 nucleotides align to TRBD2. CDR3 amino acids: CASGTGGLTDTQYF. In DNA, the CDR3 is TGTGCCAGCGGTACGGGGGGGCTCACAGATACGCAGTATTTT.